The present T cell receptor beta chain was sequenced within a study of shared T cell receptors in the human thymus. V lost 1 base, J lost 4 bases, and 3 bases stayed unmatched. Germline loops: CDR1 LNHDA, CDR2 SQIVND (reference sequence). The CDR3 has 14 residues. Some clones are missing from TCRdb's copy, which holds only in-frame ones; the method was immunoSEQ multiplex PCR. The sample has about 660,000 clones, more than 70% seen once; the top ten hold more than 0.009%. These data were likewise used in another study, on human thymus T cells. That investigation notes: It looked as if thymic and blood repertoires used V and J genes in a biased way.

This receptor was obtained from a boy under two years old with a congenital heart defect. Sequencing input: thymocytes. The chain couples TRBV19 to TRBJ1-1; 7 bases align to TRBD1. CDR3 sequence: CASSIGNRGTEAFF. CDR3 DNA sequence: TGTGCCAGTAGTATAGGAAACAGGGGCACTGAAGCTTTCTTT.